This TCR beta chain was retrieved from a study of cytomegalovirus exposure and HLA in healthy donors. This clone has a single count. The germline gives CDR1 MDHEN, CDR2 SYDVKM. CDR3 size: 13 residues. Trimming pared 10 bases from V and 9 bases from J, leaving 18 bases between. 60 Vbeta and 13 Jbeta primers were used in PCR. TCRdb's copy holds only in-frame clones and misses some; the assay was immunoSEQ multiplex PCR. The repertoire has some 120,000 clones, roughly 69% of them found once; the top ten carry roughly 2%. The sample comprised PBMCs. The sequence was collected from a woman under 40 in good health and CMV-seronegative. V and J are TRBV28 and TRBJ1-4; tentative D call: TRBD1 (5 bases). The CDR3 coding sequence is TGTGCCACCCGAGCGATTGCAGGGCAAAAACTGTTTTTT. Its translation: CATRAIAGQKLFF. Combining the CDR3 with reference TRBV28 and TRBJ1-4 gives the whole variable domain DVKVTQSSRYLVKRTGEKVFLECVQDMDHENMFWYRQDPGLGLRLIYFSYDVKMKEKGDIPEGYSVSREKKERFSLILESASTNQTSMYLCATRAIAGQKLFFGSGTQLSVL.